The clone carrying this T cell receptor beta chain was seen many times. Its specificity is not known. The CDR3 sequence is 17 residues long. With V trimmed by 0 bases and J by 2 bases, 5 bases remained unmatched. CDR1 is SNHLY, CDR2 FYNNEI, per germline. This entry comes from a study of early T cells in non-severe SARS-CoV-2 infection. The wider study: Investigators sequenced bulk RNA drawn from unsorted whole blood, and chains remained unpaired.

Tagging with unique molecular identifiers was applied to individual cDNA molecules. TCRdb reprocessed the 5' RACE reads with MiXCR, giving one entry per CDR3 protein. This sample has roughly 70,000 distinct CDR3 sequences; 20% occur once, and the top ten carry 16%. Study-wide results and caveats: Anti-spike CD8 responses were favored in VDJdb matching, and private and CD4 specificities were missed.

This sequence was found in an adult who was a healthcare worker with PCR-confirmed SARS-CoV-2 infection or an uninfected control (not recorded which). This specimen consisted of whole blood, obtained at baseline. This sequence joins TRBV2 and TRBJ2-3; 10 nucleotides agree with TRBD2. The CDR3 coding sequence is TGTGCCAGCAGTGAAGCGCTACTAGCGGGGCCCACAGATACGCAGTATTTT. Encoded protein: CASSEALLAGPTDTQYF.